A selection of T cell receptor beta chains follows, all from one sample in a study of early T cells in non-severe SARS-CoV-2 infection. One entry per CDR3 protein, called by TCRdb with MiXCR from the 5' RACE reads. The data show about 80,000 distinct CDR3 sequences, 5% seen once. The sample in question was whole blood, obtained at baseline. The receptors derive from an adult who was a healthcare worker with PCR-confirmed SARS-CoV-2 infection or an uninfected control (not recorded which). CDR3s include the opening cysteine and the closing phenylalanine or tryptophan. The D gene is left open where the match is weak. Clone sizes are given selectively: once, few, many, or a class where the clone is expanded.

clone size: many
J gene: TRBJ2-1
V gene: TRBV30
D gene: TRBD1
CDR3 DNA: TGTGCCTGGAGCGCCTTAGGGTTAGGACAGGGGGCCTACAATGAGCAGTTCTTC
CDR3 protein: CAWSALGLGQGAYNEQFF

clone size: many
J gene: TRBJ2-7
V gene: TRBV27
D gene: NA
CDR3 DNA: TGTGCCAGCAGTTGGGGCTACGAGCAGTACTTC
CDR3 protein: CASSWGYEQYF

clone size: many
J gene: TRBJ1-1
V gene: TRBV2
D gene: NA
CDR3 DNA: TGTGCCAGCAGTTCGACTCCATTGGGGATGGGCACTGAAGCTTTCTTT
CDR3 protein: CASSSTPLGMGTEAFF

clone size: many
J gene: TRBJ2-4
V gene: TRBV28
D gene: TRBD2
CDR3 DNA: TGTGCCAGCAGTTTCGCGGCTAGCGGGAGAGGTCACACCAAAAACATTCAGTACTTC
CDR3 protein: CASSFAASGRGHTKNIQYF

clone size: few
J gene: TRBJ2-1
V gene: TRBV7-2
D gene: NA
CDR3 DNA: TGTGCCAGCAGACCTCACACAGGGTATGAGCAGTTCTTC
CDR3 protein: CASRPHTGYEQFF

clone size: many
J gene: TRBJ1-1
V gene: TRBV7-9
D gene: NA
CDR3 DNA: TGTGCCAGCAGCCCAGGTATGGGAACTGAAGCTTTCTTT
CDR3 protein: CASSPGMGTEAFF

clone size: few
J gene: TRBJ2-7
V gene: TRBV6-2/TRBV6-3
D gene: TRBD1
CDR3 DNA: TGTGCCAGCACCCCAACCGGGACAGGGACCTACGAGCAGTACTTC
CDR3 protein: CASTPTGTGTYEQYF

clone size: many
J gene: TRBJ1-1
V gene: TRBV5-1
D gene: NA
CDR3 DNA: TGCGCCAGCAGCTTGTACCAGGGGTACACTGAAGCTTTCTTT
CDR3 protein: CASSLYQGYTEAFF

clone size: many
J gene: TRBJ2-1
V gene: TRBV7-9
D gene: NA
CDR3 DNA: TGTGCCAGCAGCCCGGAGGACGGATCCTCCCGGCATGAGCAGTTCTTC
CDR3 protein: CASSPEDGSSRHEQFF

clone size: many
J gene: TRBJ2-7
V gene: TRBV7-9
D gene: TRBD1
CDR3 DNA: TGTGCCAGCAGCTCCAGACAGGGGGCGATTTACGAGCAGTACTTC
CDR3 protein: CASSSRQGAIYEQYF

clone size: many
J gene: TRBJ2-2
V gene: TRBV11-3
D gene: NA
CDR3 DNA: TGTGCCAGCAGCTGGAGGGGGATGTCGGCATCGAACACCGGGGAGCTGTTTTTT
CDR3 protein: CASSWRGMSASNTGELFF

clone size: many
J gene: TRBJ1-1
V gene: TRBV28
D gene: NA
CDR3 DNA: TGTGCCAGCACCCTGGCTAGGGGCACTGAAGCTTTCTTT
CDR3 protein: CASTLARGTEAFF

clone size: NA
J gene: TRBJ1-5
V gene: TRBV7-9
D gene: NA
CDR3 DNA: TGTGCCAGCAGCTACTCGACTTACACCTTTATGGGCCCCCAGCATTTT
CDR3 protein: CASSYSTYTFMGPQHF

clone size: NA
J gene: TRBJ2-6
V gene: TRBV19
D gene: NA
CDR3 DNA: TGTGCCAGTAGTATAAACTCTAACTCTGGGGCCAACGTCCTGACTTTC
CDR3 protein: CASSINSNSGANVLTF

clone size: many
J gene: TRBJ2-7
V gene: TRBV9
D gene: NA
CDR3 DNA: TGTGCCAGCAGCGTAGCCTGGGACGAGCAGTACTTC
CDR3 protein: CASSVAWDEQYF

clone size: NA
J gene: TRBJ2-4
V gene: TRBV11-3
D gene: TRBD1
CDR3 DNA: TGTGCCAGCAGCCAGTCCGGGACAGGGGTCAAAAACATTCAGTACTTC
CDR3 protein: CASSQSGTGVKNIQYF